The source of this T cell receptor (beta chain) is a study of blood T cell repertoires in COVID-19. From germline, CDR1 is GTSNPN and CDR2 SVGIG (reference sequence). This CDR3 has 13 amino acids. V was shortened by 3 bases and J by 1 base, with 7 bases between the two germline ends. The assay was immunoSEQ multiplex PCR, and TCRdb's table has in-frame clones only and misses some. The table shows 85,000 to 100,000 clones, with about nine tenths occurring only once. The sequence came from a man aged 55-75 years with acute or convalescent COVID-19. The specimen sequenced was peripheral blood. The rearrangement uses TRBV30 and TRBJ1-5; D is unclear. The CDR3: CAWSYSSNQPQHF. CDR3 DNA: TGTGCCTGGAGCTACAGCAGCAATCAGCCCCAGCATTTT.